This TCR beta chain came from a study of blood T cell repertoires in COVID-19. CDR3 size: 17 residues. The V end was cut by 3 bases, the J end by 6 bases, with 20 bases between. CDR1 is MGHRA, CDR2 YSYEKL, per germline. Per the authors' pipeline: Reference gene primer amplification yielded estimated nucleated cell counts. Repertoires were generated with immunoSEQ multiplex PCR, while TCRdb's copy carries only in-frame clones and drops some. The V and J calls and the clone size are those of that table, but D and trimming were determined from the DNA. The sample lists fewer than 200,000 clones; 70% to 90% were seen once.

The sample was peripheral blood. The gene calls are TRBV4-1 and TRBJ2-2; D is perhaps TRBD2 (6 bases). The receptor was derived from a man in his sixties with active or convalescent COVID-19. DNA of the CDR3: TGCGCCAGCAGCCATAGCGGCGGCCGATCAGGCGCCGGGGAGCTGTTTTTT. Translation: CASSHSGGRSGAGELFF.